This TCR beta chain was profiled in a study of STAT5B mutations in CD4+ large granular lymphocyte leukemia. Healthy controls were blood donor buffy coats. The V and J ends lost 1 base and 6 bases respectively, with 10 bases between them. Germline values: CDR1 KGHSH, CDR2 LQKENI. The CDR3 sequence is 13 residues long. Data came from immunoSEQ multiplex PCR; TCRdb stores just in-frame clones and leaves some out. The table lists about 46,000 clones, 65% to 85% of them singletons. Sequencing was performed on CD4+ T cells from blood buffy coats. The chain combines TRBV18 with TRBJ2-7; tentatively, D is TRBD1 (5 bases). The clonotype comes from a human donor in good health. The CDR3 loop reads CASSPRGPSEQYF. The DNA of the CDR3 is TGTGCCAGCTCACCACGGGGCCCCTCCGAGCAGTACTTC.